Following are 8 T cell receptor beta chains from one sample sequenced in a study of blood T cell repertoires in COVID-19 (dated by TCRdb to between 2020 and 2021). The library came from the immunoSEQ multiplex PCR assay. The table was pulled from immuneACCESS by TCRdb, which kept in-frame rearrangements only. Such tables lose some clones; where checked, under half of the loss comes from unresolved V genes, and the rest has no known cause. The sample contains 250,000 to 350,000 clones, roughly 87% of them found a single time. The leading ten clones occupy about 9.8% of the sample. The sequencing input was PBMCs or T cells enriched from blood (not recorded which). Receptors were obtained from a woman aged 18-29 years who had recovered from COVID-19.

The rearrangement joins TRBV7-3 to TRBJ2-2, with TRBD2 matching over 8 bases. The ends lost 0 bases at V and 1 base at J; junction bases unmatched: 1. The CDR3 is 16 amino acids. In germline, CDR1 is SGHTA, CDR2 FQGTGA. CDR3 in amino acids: CASSLTSGGNTGELFF. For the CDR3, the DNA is TGTGCCAGCAGCTTAACCAGCGGGGGGAACACCGGGGAGCTGTTTTTT.

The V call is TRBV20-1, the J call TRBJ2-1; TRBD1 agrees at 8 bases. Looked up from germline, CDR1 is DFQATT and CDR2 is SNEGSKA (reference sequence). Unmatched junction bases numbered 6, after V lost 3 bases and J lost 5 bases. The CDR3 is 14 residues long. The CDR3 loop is CSASVQGVNNEQFF. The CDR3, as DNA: TGCAGTGCTAGTGTACAGGGGGTTAACAATGAGCAGTTCTTC.

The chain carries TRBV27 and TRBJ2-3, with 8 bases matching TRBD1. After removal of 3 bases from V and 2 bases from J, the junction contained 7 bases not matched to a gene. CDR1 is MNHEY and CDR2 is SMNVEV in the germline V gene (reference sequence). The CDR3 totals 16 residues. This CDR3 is CASSFGGRGPTDTQYF. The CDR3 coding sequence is TGTGCCAGCAGTTTTGGAGGCAGGGGGCCCACAGATACGCAGTATTTT.

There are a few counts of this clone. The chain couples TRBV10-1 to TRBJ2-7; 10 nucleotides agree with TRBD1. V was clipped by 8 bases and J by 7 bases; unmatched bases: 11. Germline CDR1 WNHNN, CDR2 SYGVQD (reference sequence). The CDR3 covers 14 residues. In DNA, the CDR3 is TGCGCCAGCCGGTTGGGGGGGACAGGGGATGAGCAGTACTTC. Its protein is CASRLGGTGDEQYF.

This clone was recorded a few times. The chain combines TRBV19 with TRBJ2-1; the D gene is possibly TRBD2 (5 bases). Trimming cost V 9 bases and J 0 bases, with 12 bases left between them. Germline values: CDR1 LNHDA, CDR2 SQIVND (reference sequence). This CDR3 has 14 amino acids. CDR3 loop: CASAQRSSYNEQFF. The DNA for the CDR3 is TGTGCCAGCGCTCAGCGGAGCTCCTACAATGAGCAGTTCTTC.

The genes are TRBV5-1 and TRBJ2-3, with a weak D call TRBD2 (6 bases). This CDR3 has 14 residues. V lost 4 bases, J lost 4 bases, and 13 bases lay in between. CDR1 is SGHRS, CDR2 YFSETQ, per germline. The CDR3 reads CASSPGTLPDTQYF. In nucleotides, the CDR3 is TGCGCCAGCAGCCCGGGGACTTTACCAGATACGCAGTATTTT. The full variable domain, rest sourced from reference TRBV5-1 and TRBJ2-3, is KAGVTQTPRYLIKTRGQQVTLSCSPISGHRSVSWYQQTPGQGLQFLFEYFSETQRNKGNFPGRFSGRQFSNSRSEMNVSTLELGDSALYLCASSPGTLPDTQYFGPGTRLTVL.

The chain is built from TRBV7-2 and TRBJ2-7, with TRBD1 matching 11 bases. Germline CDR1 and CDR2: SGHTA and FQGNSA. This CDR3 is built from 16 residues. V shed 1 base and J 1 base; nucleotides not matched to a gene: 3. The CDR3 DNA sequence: TGTGCCAGCAGCTTAGATCGGGACAGGGGGTCCTACGAGCAGTACTTC. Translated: CASSLDRDRGSYEQYF.

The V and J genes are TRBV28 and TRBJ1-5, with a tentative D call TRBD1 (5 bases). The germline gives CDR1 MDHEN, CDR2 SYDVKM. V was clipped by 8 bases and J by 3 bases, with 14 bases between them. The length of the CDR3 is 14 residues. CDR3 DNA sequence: TGTGCCAGCCTTGAGCGACAGAACAATCAGCCCCAGCATTTT. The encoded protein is CASLERQNNQPQHF.